Presented here are 15 T cell receptor beta chains from one specimen sequenced in a study of T-cell reconstitution after alpha-beta-depleted transplantation in children. Findings and caveats of the study: Diversity and T-cell counts at one year after transplant derived mostly from new T cells.

Molecular barcoding with unique molecular identifiers was used for the TCRbeta library. TCRdb fed the PCR reads into MiXCR, producing one record per CDR3 protein. The table includes some 300,000 distinct CDR3 sequences, around 7.1% detected once. The antigens of these receptors remain unknown. The sequences come from peripheral blood, collected 360 days after TCRalphabeta/CD19-depleted stem cell transplant. The receptors were sampled from a female patient aged 2 to 10 who had a stem cell transplant for Fanconi anemia, so the T cells may come from the graft donor.

The CDR3 coding sequence is TGTGCCAGCAGCGCGGTTCTTAGCAATCAGCCCCAGCATTTT. This sequence encodes CASSAVLSNQPQHF. The gene calls are TRBV25-1 and TRBJ1-5, with D hard to call. V gave up 6 bases and J gave up 0 bases, with 9 bases separating them. This CDR3 contains 14 residues. The germline V gene has CDR1 MGHDK and CDR2 SYGVNS.

The J gene is TRBJ1-3, the V gene TRBV10-2; D call uncertain. CDR1 and CDR2 (germline): WSHSY, SAAADI. The length of the CDR3 is 15 residues. V dropped 6 bases and J dropped 0 bases, with 12 bases sitting between them. The CDR3 protein is CASRAHGGSGNTIYF. CDR3 DNA sequence: TGCGCCAGCAGAGCCCATGGAGGCTCTGGAAACACCATATATTTT.

The sample holds a few counts of this clonotype. The chain combines TRBV6-1 with TRBJ2-2, with TRBD1 as a possible D gene (6 bases). V was cut by 7 bases and J by 3 bases, with 18 bases left in between. This CDR3 is built from 16 residues. Germline V gene sequence: CDR1 MNHNS, CDR2 SASEGT. CDR3 amino acids: CASTSDSEGDTGELFF. The CDR3 coding sequence is TGTGCCAGCACCTCGGACTCCGAGGGGGACACCGGGGAGCTGTTTTTT.

This clonotype came up many times. The rearrangement joins TRBV27 to TRBJ2-6, with D unclear. There are 16 residues in the CDR3. Germline assignment: CDR1 MNHEY and CDR2 SMNVEV (reference sequence). V was trimmed by 5 bases and J by 0 bases, leaving 11 bases between them. The chain's CDR3 is CASSILHPSGANVLTF. CDR3 DNA sequence: TGTGCCAGCAGTATTCTTCATCCCTCTGGGGCCAACGTCCTGACTTTC. Using reference TRBV27 and TRBJ2-6 for the parts outside the CDR3, the full variable domain is EAQVTQNPRYLITVTGKKLTVTCSQNMNHEYMSWYRQDPGLGLRQIYYSMNVEVTDKGDVPEGYKVSRKEKRNFPLILESPSPNQTSLYFCASSILHPSGANVLTFGAGSRLTVL.

This clonotype appeared many times. The V call is TRBV5-1, the J call TRBJ1-1; TRBD1 might be the D (5 bases). The V end lost 0 bases, the J end lost 0 bases, and 18 bases lay between the germline ends. Germline V gene data show CDR1 as SGHRS and CDR2 as YFSETQ. This CDR3 is built from 18 residues. Here the CDR3 reads CASSLGWDRSLLNTEAFF. CDR3 in DNA: TGCGCCAGCAGCTTGGGATGGGACCGATCGCTCCTGAACACTGAAGCTTTCTTT.

This chain uses TRBV11-2 with TRBJ1-2, with 12 bases fitting TRBD1. This CDR3 comprises 16 residues. Germline CDR1 reads SGHAT; CDR2 reads FQNNGV. V was clipped by 1 base and J by 7 bases; unmatched bases: 7. Written as DNA, the CDR3 is TGTGCCAGCAGCTTAGCCCGGGACAGGGGGCGGAGTGGCTACACCTTC. It yields the protein CASSLARDRGRSGYTF. Variable domain in full (rest from reference TRBV11-2 and TRBJ1-2): EAGVAQSPRYKIIEKRQSVAFWCNPISGHATLYWYQQILGQGPKLLIQFQNNGVVDDSQLPKDRFSAERLKGVDSTLKIQPAKLEDSAVYLCASSLARDRGRSGYTFGSGTRLTVV.

The sample holds a few counts of this clonotype. The chain has TRBV15 and TRBJ2-5; D gene uncertain. The V end was cut by 5 bases, the J end by 4 bases, with 14 bases between. The CDR3 extends over 14 amino acids. Per the germline V gene, CDR1 is LNHNV and CDR2 is YYDKDF (reference sequence). CDR3 in DNA: TGTGCCACCAGCCCCCCTGAGTTAGGAGAGACCCAGTACTTC. This translates into CATSPPELGETQYF.

This clonotype has at least ten counts. The chain links TRBV6-1 to TRBJ2-1; 9 nucleotides match TRBD1. This CDR3 spans 16 amino acids. V lost 6 bases to trimming and J lost 7 bases; unmatched junction nucleotides: 13. Germline assignment: CDR1 MNHNS and CDR2 SASEGT. CDR3 nucleotides: TGTGCCAGCAGATCAATACAACAGGGGGCGGAAAATGAGCAGTTCTTC. This encodes CASRSIQQGAENEQFF.

At least ten counts were recorded for this clonotype. The V and J genes are TRBV5-1 and TRBJ2-7; perhaps TRBD2 as D (6 bases). V was trimmed by 3 bases and J by 7 bases, leaving 8 bases between them. Germline assignment: CDR1 SGHRS and CDR2 YFSETQ. This CDR3 is built from 11 residues. CDR3 sequence reads: CASSSAGEQYF. CDR3 nucleotides: TGCGCCAGCAGCTCGGCGGGGGAGCAGTACTTC.

This clonotype was seen many times. The rearrangement joins TRBV20-1 to TRBJ2-7; D not certain. The CDR3 is made up of 15 amino acids. In germline, CDR1 is DFQATT, CDR2 SNEGSKA (reference sequence). The V end lost 7 bases, the J end lost 0 bases, and 19 bases lay between the germline ends. CDR3 sequence (DNA): TGCAGTGGCACCTCCCCCCAGCAGAGCTCCTACGAGCAGTACTTC. This translates into CSGTSPQQSSYEQYF.

This clonotype was recorded at least ten times. V usage is TRBV20-1 and J usage is TRBJ2-3, with a possible D match to TRBD2 (6 bases). Germline values: CDR1 DFQATT, CDR2 SNEGSKA (reference sequence). V lost 7 bases and J lost 3, with 11 bases in between. There are 12 residues in the CDR3. The CDR3 protein is CSVSGETDTQYF. CDR3 bases: TGCAGTGTTAGCGGAGAGACAGATACGCAGTATTTT.

This clonotype was seen at least ten times. The chain carries TRBV5-4 and TRBJ2-1; 9 bases agree with TRBD2. V was clipped by 1 base and J by 6 bases; unmatched bases: 5. The germline V gene has CDR1 SGHNT and CDR2 YYREEE (reference sequence). The CDR3 runs to 15 residues. The CDR3 is CASSLNSGGLNEQFF. DNA of the CDR3: TGTGCCAGCAGCTTGAATAGCGGGGGACTCAATGAGCAGTTCTTC.

The sample holds a few counts of this clonotype. V gene TRBV7-2 combines with J gene TRBJ2-1, with D tentatively TRBD1 (6 bases). CDR1 and CDR2 from the germline V gene are SGHTA and FQGNSA. Deletions cut 1 base from V and 1 base from J, with 11 bases between. The CDR3 runs to 16 residues. CDR3 sequence (DNA): TGTGCCAGCAGCTTAGTCGGCAGGGGATCCTACAATGAGCAGTTCTTC. Translating gives CASSLVGRGSYNEQFF.

The sample holds a few counts of this clonotype. The rearrangement uses TRBV5-6 and TRBJ1-1; 7 nucleotides line up with TRBD1. J gave up 7 bases and V 2 bases, and 5 bases lay outside the gene matches. CDR1 SGHDT and CDR2 YYEEEE come from the germline V gene. This CDR3 is built from 13 residues. Here the CDR3 reads CASSFSWTGEAFF. CDR3 DNA sequence: TGTGCCAGCAGCTTTTCTTGGACAGGTGAAGCTTTCTTT. The full variable domain, with the rest looked up from reference TRBV5-6 and TRBJ1-1, is DAGVTQSPTHLIKTRGQQVTLRCSPKSGHDTVSWYQQALGQGPQFIFQYYEEEERQRGNFPDRFSGHQFPNYSSELNVNALLLGDSALYLCASSFSWTGEAFFGQGTRLTVV.

At least ten counts were recorded for this clonotype. The CDR3 nucleotides read TGTGCCAGCAGCTTAGCGGTGGGGACAGGGACCTATGGCTACACCTTC. Its translation is CASSLAVGTGTYGYTF. The chain is built from TRBV7-9 and TRBJ1-2; TRBD1 matches 9 bases. The CDR3 length is 16 residues. The V segment lost 0 bases and the J segment 4 bases; nucleotides outside the gene matches: 6. Per the germline V gene, CDR1 is SEHNR and CDR2 is FQNEAQ (reference sequence).